This entry lists 10 T cell receptor beta chains sequenced from one sample in a study of T cell responses to AZD1222 COVID-19 vaccine. Using immunoSEQ multiplex PCR, the repertoire was profiled, and TCRdb retains in-frame clones only, with some absent. This table holds over 150,000 clones, roughly nine tenths found once. Sequenced material: peripheral blood, taken on day 0 of MenACWY control vaccination. The origin of the receptors is an adult in good health.

This chain connects TRBV6-5 to TRBJ1-6; D call uncertain. Germline CDR1 reads MNHEY; CDR2 reads SVGAGI. Trimming took 6 bases from V and 6 from J, leaving 15 bases between them. This CDR3 has 15 amino acids. CDR3 bases: TGTGCCAGCAGACCCCCGCGGACTGCTAATTCACCCCTCCACTTT. Protein product: CASRPPRTANSPLHF.

The table lists this clone with a count of one. V is TRBV5-4 and J is TRBJ1-3, with TRBD1 as a possible D gene (6 bases). This CDR3 has 15 residues. The V gene's germline CDR1 is SGHNT and CDR2 YYREEE (reference sequence). V was shortened by 1 base and J by 0 bases, with 8 bases between the two germline ends. The CDR3 nucleotides are TGTGCCAGCAGCTTGCAGGGGACCTCTGGAAACACCATATATTTT. This translates into CASSLQGTSGNTIYF.

This chain uses TRBV4-1 with TRBJ1-2; tentative D call: TRBD1 (5 bases). Germline CDR1 reads MGHRA; CDR2 reads YSYEKL. Trimming shortened V by 0 bases and J by 10 bases, and 18 bases separated the two germline ends. This CDR3 is 15 amino acids long. CDR3 residues: CASSQDGPGPLTYTF. CDR3 nucleotides: TGCGCCAGCAGCCAAGACGGACCAGGGCCCCTCACCTACACCTTC.

This clone has a single count. The rearrangement uses TRBV6-1 and TRBJ1-2, with D hard to call. The ends were cut back, 1 base at V and 9 bases at J, with 18 bases in the middle. This CDR3 spans 15 amino acids. Germline V CDR1 and CDR2: MNHNS, SASEGT. The CDR3 protein is CASSEVADGRRSYTF. The CDR3 DNA reads TGTGCCAGCAGTGAAGTTGCTGACGGCCGTCGGAGCTACACCTTC.

This clone was detected only once. This chain uses TRBV7-2 with TRBJ2-2, with 10 bases aligning to TRBD1. The germline gives CDR1 SGHTA, CDR2 FQGNSA. The ends lost 5 bases at V and 5 bases at J; junction bases unmatched: 8. The CDR3 is made up of 16 amino acids. In DNA, the CDR3 is TGTGCCAGCAGCCAAGGGACAGGGGAACGGACCGGGGAGCTGTTTTTT. Amino acids: CASSQGTGERTGELFF.

The V gene is TRBV7-6, the J gene TRBJ1-3; D perhaps matches TRBD1 (5 bases). The germline V gene has CDR1 SGHVS and CDR2 FNYEAQ. Trimming removed 5 bases at V and 4 bases at J, with 12 bases between. This CDR3 comprises 14 residues. The CDR3 DNA is TGTGCCAGCAGCCTACAGGCCTCCGGAAACACCATATATTTT. It encodes CASSLQASGNTIYF.

V usage is TRBV7-3 and J usage is TRBJ2-3; TRBD2 aligns across 8 bases. This CDR3 is 14 amino acids long. The V and J ends lost 4 bases and 4 bases, in that order; junction bases with no gene match: 4. In germline, CDR1 is SGHTA, CDR2 FQGTGA. The CDR3 DNA sequence: TGTGCCAGCAGCTCCGTGGGACTAGCAGATACGCAGTATTTT. It specifies CASSSVGLADTQYF. Drawing the rest from reference TRBV7-3 and TRBJ2-3, the complete variable domain is GAGVSQTPSNKVTEKGKYVELRCDPISGHTALYWYRQSLGQGPEFLIYFQGTGAADDSGLPNDRFFAVRPEGSVSTLKIQRTERGDSAVYLCASSSVGLADTQYFGPGTRLTVL.

This clone was found a few times. A junction end diverges from the germline sequence, so it may reflect a read error. CDR3 protein: CASSFGPNTEAFF. In nucleotides, the CDR3 is TGTGCTAGCAGTTTCGGACCCAACACTGAAGCTTTCTTT. The rearrangement uses TRBV7-7 and TRBJ1-1; D gene ambiguous. Germline loops: CDR1 SSHAT, CDR2 FNYEAQ (reference sequence). This CDR3 is built from 13 residues.

The chain uses TRBV5-1 and TRBJ2-2; D call uncertain. This CDR3 is built from 14 residues. With 8 bases removed from V and 1 base from J, the gap between germline ends came to 12 bases. Germline V gene lookup returns CDR1 SGHRS and CDR2 YFSETQ. CDR3 loop: CASKRRENTGELFF. CDR3 in DNA: TGCGCCAGTAAGAGAAGGGAGAACACCGGGGAGCTGTTTTTT. The variable domain in full, completed from reference TRBV5-1 and TRBJ2-2, reads KAGVTQTPRYLIKTRGQQVTLSCSPISGHRSVSWYQQTPGQGLQFLFEYFSETQRNKGNFPGRFSGRQFSNSRSEMNVSTLELGDSALYLCASKRRENTGELFFGEGSRLTVL.

V gene TRBV7-2 combines with J gene TRBJ1-2; 7 positions match TRBD1. Germline V gene lookup returns CDR1 SGHTA and CDR2 FQGNSA. This CDR3 spans 15 amino acids. Losses at the gene ends were 5 bases for V and 6 bases for J; bases not matched to a gene: 12. The CDR3 spells CASSPRQGRLDGYTF. CDR3 DNA sequence: TGTGCCAGCAGCCCGCGACAGGGTCGGTTGGATGGCTACACCTTC.